The clone carrying this T cell receptor (beta chain) has just one count. Antigen specificity is unknown. The data originate from a study of cytomegalovirus exposure and HLA in healthy donors. The wider study: Earlier sequencing of 150 million to 200 million T cells yielded 95 million to 120 million unique TCR beta sequences. Tens of millions of unique TCRs from HLA-typed donors made up an early data release. Study-wide results and caveats: Several V segments, TRBV6-2 and TRBV6-3 among them, could not be told apart and were dropped. A missense variant in DCLRE1C was later tied to TCR beta V- and J-gene trimming.

The germline V and J ends were trimmed by 5 bases and 3 bases, with 11 bases remaining between them. Per the germline V gene, CDR1 is MNHNS and CDR2 is SASEGT. The CDR3 is made up of 15 amino acids. The PCR contained 60 Vbeta and 13 Jbeta primers. The method was immunoSEQ multiplex PCR; TCRdb's version includes in-frame clones alone and lacks a portion of them. The data contain some 200,000 clones, 75% to 85% of them singletons. Sequenced material: PBMCs. The V and J genes are TRBV6-1 and TRBJ1-6; a weak D match, TRBD1 (6 bases). This clonotype was sampled from a woman aged 40 to 49 in good health and CMV-seronegative. The CDR3 DNA reads as TGTGCCAGCAGTTTACAGGGAAACTATAATTCACCCCTCCACTTT. Translating it yields CASSLQGNYNSPLHF.